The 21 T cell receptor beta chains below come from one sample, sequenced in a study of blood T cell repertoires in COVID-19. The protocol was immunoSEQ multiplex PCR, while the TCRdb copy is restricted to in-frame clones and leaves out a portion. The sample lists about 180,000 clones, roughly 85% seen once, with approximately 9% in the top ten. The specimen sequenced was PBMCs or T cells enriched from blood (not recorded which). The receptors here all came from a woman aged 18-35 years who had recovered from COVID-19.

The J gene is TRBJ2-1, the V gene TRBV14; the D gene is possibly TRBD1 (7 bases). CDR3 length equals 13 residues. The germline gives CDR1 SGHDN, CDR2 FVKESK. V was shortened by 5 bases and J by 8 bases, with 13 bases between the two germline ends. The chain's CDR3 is CASSFRGADEQFF. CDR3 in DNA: TGTGCCAGCAGCTTCAGGGGGGCGGATGAGCAGTTCTTC.

This CDR3 reads CASSYGLSVSGPRETNYGYTF. CDR3 sequence (DNA): TGTGCCAGCAGTTACGGCCTGTCCGTCTCCGGCCCCCGAGAGACAAACTATGGCTACACCTTC. The J gene is TRBJ1-2, the V gene TRBV6-2 or TRBV6-3; D not certain. CDR1 and CDR2 from the germline V gene are MNHEY and SVGEGT. CDR3 length: 21 amino acids. Deletions cut 2 bases from V and 2 bases from J, with 30 bases between.

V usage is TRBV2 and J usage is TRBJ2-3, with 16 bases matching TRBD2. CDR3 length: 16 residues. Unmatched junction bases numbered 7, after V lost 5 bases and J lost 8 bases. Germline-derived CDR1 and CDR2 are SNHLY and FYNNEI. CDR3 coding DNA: TGTGCCAGCAGTCCGGGACTAGCGGGAGGGCGGGGTACGCAGTATTTT. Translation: CASSPGLAGGRGTQYF. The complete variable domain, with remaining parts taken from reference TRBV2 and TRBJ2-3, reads EPEVTQTPSHQVTQMGQEVILRCVPISNHLYFYWYRQILGQKVEFLVSFYNNEISEKSEIFDDQFSVERPDGSNFTLKIRSTKLEDSAMYFCASSPGLAGGRGTQYFGPGTRLTVL.

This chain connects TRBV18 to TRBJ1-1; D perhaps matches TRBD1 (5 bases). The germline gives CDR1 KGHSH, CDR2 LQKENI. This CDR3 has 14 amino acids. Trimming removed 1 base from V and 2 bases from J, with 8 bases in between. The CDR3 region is CASSPQGPNTEAFF. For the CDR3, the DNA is TGTGCCAGCTCACCACAGGGGCCAAACACTGAAGCTTTCTTT.

In DNA, the CDR3 is TGTGCCAGCAAACCCCCCCAGGGGGCCTACGAGCAGTACTTC. It specifies CASKPPQGAYEQYF. The V and J genes are TRBV28 and TRBJ2-7; 7 positions agree with TRBD1. Looked up from germline, CDR1 is MDHEN and CDR2 is SYDVKM. With V trimmed by 7 bases and J by 2 bases, 8 bases remained unmatched. This CDR3 comprises 14 residues. Full variable domain (remainder filled in from reference TRBV28 and TRBJ2-7): DVKVTQSSRYLVKRTGEKVFLECVQDMDHENMFWYRQDPGLGLRLIYFSYDVKMKEKGDIPEGYSVSREKKERFSLILESASTNQTSMYLCASKPPQGAYEQYFGPGTRLTVT.

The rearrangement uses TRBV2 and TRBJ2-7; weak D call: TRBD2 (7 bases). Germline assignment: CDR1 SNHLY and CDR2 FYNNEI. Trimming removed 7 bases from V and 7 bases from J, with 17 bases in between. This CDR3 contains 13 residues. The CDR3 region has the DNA TGTGCCAGCATTTACGGGGGGCTAGAGGAGCAGTACTTC. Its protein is CASIYGGLEEQYF.

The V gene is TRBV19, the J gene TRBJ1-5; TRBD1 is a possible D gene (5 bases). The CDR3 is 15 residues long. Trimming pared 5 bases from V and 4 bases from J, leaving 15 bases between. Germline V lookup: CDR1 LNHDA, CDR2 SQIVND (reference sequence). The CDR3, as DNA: TGTGCCAGTAGTCCTCAGGGACTTTGGAATCAGCCCCAGCATTTT. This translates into CASSPQGLWNQPQHF.

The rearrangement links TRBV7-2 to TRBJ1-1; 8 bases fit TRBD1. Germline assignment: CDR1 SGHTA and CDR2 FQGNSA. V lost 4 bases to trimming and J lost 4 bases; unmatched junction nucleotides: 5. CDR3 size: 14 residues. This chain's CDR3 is CASSSNRGSTEAFF. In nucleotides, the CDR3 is TGTGCCAGCAGCTCTAACAGGGGGAGCACTGAAGCTTTCTTT.

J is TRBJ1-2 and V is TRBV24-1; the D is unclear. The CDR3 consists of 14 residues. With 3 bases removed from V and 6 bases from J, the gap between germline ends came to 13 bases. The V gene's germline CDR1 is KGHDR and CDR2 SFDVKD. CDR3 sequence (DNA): TGTGCCACCAGTGATGACGGAACAGTGGATGGCTACACCTTC. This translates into CATSDDGTVDGYTF.

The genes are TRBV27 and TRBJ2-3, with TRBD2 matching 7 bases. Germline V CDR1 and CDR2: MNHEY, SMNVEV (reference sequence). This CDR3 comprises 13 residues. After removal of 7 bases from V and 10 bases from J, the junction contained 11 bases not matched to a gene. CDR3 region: CASTPRGEGPQYF. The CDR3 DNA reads TGTGCCAGCACTCCCCGAGGGGAGGGACCGCAGTATTTT.

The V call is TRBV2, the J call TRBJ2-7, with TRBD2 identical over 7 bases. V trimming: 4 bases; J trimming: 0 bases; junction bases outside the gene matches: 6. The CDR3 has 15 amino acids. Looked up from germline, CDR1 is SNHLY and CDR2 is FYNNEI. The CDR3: CASSVRGRASYEQYF. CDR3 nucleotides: TGTGCCAGCAGTGTTCGAGGGAGGGCCTCCTACGAGCAGTACTTC.

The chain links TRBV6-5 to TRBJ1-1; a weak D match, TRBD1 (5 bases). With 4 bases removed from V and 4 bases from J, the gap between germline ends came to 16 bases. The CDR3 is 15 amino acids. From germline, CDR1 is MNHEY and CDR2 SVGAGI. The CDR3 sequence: CASSSMTGGGTEAFF. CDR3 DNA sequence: TGTGCCAGCAGTTCCATGACGGGCGGGGGCACTGAAGCTTTCTTT.

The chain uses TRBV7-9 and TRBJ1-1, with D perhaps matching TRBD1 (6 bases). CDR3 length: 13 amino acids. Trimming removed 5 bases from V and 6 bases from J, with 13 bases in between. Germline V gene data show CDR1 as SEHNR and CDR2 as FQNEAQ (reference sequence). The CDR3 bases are TGTGCCAGCAGCCCCACAGGGATCTCTGAAGCTTTCTTT. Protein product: CASSPTGISEAFF.

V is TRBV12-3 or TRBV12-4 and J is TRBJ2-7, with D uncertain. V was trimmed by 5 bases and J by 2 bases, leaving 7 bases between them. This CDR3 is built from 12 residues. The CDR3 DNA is TGTGCCAGCAGTCCCCTTACCTACGAGCAGTACTTC. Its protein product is CASSPLTYEQYF.

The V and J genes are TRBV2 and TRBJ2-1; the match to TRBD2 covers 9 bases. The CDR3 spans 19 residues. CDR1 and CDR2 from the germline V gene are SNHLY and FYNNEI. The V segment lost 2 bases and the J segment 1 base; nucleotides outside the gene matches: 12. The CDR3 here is CASSERLAGSGPSYNEQFF. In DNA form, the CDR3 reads TGTGCCAGCAGTGAAAGGCTAGCGGGAAGCGGCCCTTCCTACAATGAGCAGTTCTTC. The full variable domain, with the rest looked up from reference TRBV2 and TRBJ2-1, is EPEVTQTPSHQVTQMGQEVILRCVPISNHLYFYWYRQILGQKVEFLVSFYNNEISEKSEIFDDQFSVERPDGSNFTLKIRSTKLEDSAMYFCASSERLAGSGPSYNEQFFGPGTRLTVL.

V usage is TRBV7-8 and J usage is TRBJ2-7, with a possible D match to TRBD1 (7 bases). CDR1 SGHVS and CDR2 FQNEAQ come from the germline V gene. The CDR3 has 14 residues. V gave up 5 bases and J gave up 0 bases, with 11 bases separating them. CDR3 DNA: TGTGCCAGCAGCGCGCGGGACAGCTCCTACGAGCAGTACTTC. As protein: CASSARDSSYEQYF.

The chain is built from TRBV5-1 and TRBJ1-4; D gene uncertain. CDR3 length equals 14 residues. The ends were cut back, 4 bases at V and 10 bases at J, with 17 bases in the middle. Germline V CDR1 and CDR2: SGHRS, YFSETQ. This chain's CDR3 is CASSPGGGERKLFF. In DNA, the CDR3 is TGCGCCAGCAGCCCTGGCGGAGGAGAACGAAAACTGTTTTTT. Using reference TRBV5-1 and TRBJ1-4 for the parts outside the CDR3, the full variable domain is KAGVTQTPRYLIKTRGQQVTLSCSPISGHRSVSWYQQTPGQGLQFLFEYFSETQRNKGNFPGRFSGRQFSNSRSEMNVSTLELGDSALYLCASSPGGGERKLFFGSGTQLSVL.

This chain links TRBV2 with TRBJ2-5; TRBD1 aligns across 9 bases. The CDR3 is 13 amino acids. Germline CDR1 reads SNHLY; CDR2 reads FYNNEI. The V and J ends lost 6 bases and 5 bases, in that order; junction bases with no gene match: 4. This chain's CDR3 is CASRDRGVETQYF. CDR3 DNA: TGTGCCAGCAGGGACAGGGGAGTGGAGACCCAGTACTTC.

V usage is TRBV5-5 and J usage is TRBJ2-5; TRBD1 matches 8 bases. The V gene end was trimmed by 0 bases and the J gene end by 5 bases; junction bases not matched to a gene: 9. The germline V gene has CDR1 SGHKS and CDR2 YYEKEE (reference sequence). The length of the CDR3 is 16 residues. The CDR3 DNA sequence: TGTGCCAGCAGCTTGGGGACAGGGTTTATAGTGGAGACCCAGTACTTC. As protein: CASSLGTGFIVETQYF.

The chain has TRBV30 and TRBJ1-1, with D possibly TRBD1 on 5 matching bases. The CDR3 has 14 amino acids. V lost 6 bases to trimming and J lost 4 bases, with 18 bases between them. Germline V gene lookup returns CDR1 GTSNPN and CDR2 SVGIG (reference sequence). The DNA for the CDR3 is TGTGCCTGCCATTGGAGGGGAGTGGGCACTGAAGCTTTCTTT. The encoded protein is CACHWRGVGTEAFF.

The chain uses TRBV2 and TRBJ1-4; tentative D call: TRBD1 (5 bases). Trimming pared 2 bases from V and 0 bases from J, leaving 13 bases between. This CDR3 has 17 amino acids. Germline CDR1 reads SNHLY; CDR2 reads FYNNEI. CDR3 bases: TGTGCCAGCAGTGAACACAGGCCTATTGCAACTAATGAAAAACTGTTTTTT. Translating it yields CASSEHRPIATNEKLFF. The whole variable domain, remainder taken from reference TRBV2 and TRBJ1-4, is EPEVTQTPSHQVTQMGQEVILRCVPISNHLYFYWYRQILGQKVEFLVSFYNNEISEKSEIFDDQFSVERPDGSNFTLKIRSTKLEDSAMYFCASSEHRPIATNEKLFFGSGTQLSVL.